A single T cell receptor (beta chain) is shown here with its context. The draw of peripheral blood yielded approximately 10 milliliters from each donor. The authors isolated at least 7 million PBMCs per sample. Combining a sample-barcoded 5' primer with a J-beta primer mix, a second PCR ran for about 7 to 12 cycles. All cDNA molecules were each tagged by a template-switch adaptor with 12 random nucleotides. MiXCR, applied by TCRdb to the 5' RACE reads, yields one record per CDR3 protein. The sample carries around 690,000 distinct CDR3 sequences, about 54% recorded once. V lost 3 bases and J lost 4, with 9 bases in between. The CDR3 has 13 residues. CDR1 is SGHRS and CDR2 is YFSETQ in the germline V gene. This sample was taken from a study of blood T cells in healthy people across ages.

The receptor was isolated from a man aged 55-75 years in good health. The chain has TRBV5-1 and TRBJ2-3; possibly TRBD1 or TRBD2 for D (5 bases each). Specimen: blood. CDR3 protein: CASSSGAADTQYF. In DNA, the CDR3 is TGCGCCAGCAGCTCCGGGGCTGCAGATACGCAGTATTTT.